This entry features one T cell receptor beta chain sequence. Its antigen remains unknown. This record comes from a study of cytomegalovirus exposure and HLA in healthy donors. Healthy bone marrow donors made up the donor group. Primers: 60 Vbeta forward and 13 Jbeta reverse. Generated by immunoSEQ multiplex PCR, the TCRdb table keeps only in-frame clones and is missing some. The sample records about 190,000 clones, about four fifths being singletons. Deletions cut 2 bases from V and 2 bases from J, with 10 bases between. The CDR3 loop spans 15 amino acids. Germline-derived CDR1 and CDR2 are MNHEY and SMNVEV (reference sequence). Broader study findings: Excluded: some indistinguishable V segments such as TRBV6-2 and TRBV6-3.

The TCR sequence derives from a woman under 30 in good health and CMV-seronegative. The chain is built from TRBV27 and TRBJ1-3; maybe TRBD1 (5 bases). Material: PBMCs. CDR3 sequence reads: CASSLDRDPGNTIYF. The CDR3 DNA is TGTGCCAGCAGTTTAGACAGAGACCCTGGAAACACCATATATTTT.